This T cell receptor (beta chain) was sequenced during a study of identical twins. Addition of a universal primer site occurred through template switching, and cDNA carried unique molecular identifiers. TCRdb reanalysed the 5' RACE reads using MiXCR and keeps one entry per CDR3 protein. The sample yields some 1,700,000 distinct CDR3 sequences, around 33% seen once. In the case of this clonotype: This clone may be a read error of a much larger clone one base away.

The CDR3 covers 12 residues. The sequence came from a newborn girl in good health. The gene calls are TRBV12-3 or TRBV12-4 and TRBJ2-5; the D is unclear. The DNA end is a closer match to TRBJ2-7, so the J assignment may be wrong. Sequenced sample: cord blood. CDR3 DNA sequence: TGTGCCGGCAGTCTTTTCCCTCTCGAGCAGTACTTC. Its translation is CAGSLFPLEQYF.